A selection of T cell receptor beta chains follows, all from one sample in a study of T cell responses to AZD1222 COVID-19 vaccine. Profiled with immunoSEQ multiplex PCR; TCRdb holds only in-frame clones, not every one. There are about 150,000 clones in the sample; 90% occur only once, and around 3.1% lies in the top ten. The sequencing used peripheral blood, collected 28 days after the second AZD1222 dose. The source is an adult who received the AZD1222 COVID-19 vaccine. Each CDR3 is given with its conserved first and last residue. D genes are given only for firm matches. Clone size is given for some rows only: seen once, a few or many times, or a class if the clone is expanded.

V gene: TRBV7-9; J gene: TRBJ1-6; D gene: TRBD1; clone size: once; CDR3 DNA: TGTGCCAGCAGCCCTCCCCCACAGGGGAATTCACCCCTCCACTTT; CDR3 protein: CASSPPPQGNSPLHF
V gene: TRBV3-1/TRBV3-2; J gene: TRBJ2-7; D gene: -; clone size: -; CDR3 DNA: TGTGCCAGCAGCCAAGTCCAGCGCAGCGAGCAGTACTTC; CDR3 protein: CASSQVQRSEQYF
V gene: TRBV19; J gene: TRBJ2-2; D gene: -; clone size: -; CDR3 DNA: TGTGCCAGTCAAACCATGAACACCGGGGAGCTGTTTTTT; CDR3 protein: CASQTMNTGELFF
V gene: TRBV6-1; J gene: TRBJ1-5; D gene: -; clone size: -; CDR3 DNA: TGTGCCAGCAGTGAAGTTCCCCTTTGGGACAGCAATCAGCCCCAGCATTTT; CDR3 protein: CASSEVPLWDSNQPQHF
V gene: TRBV2; J gene: TRBJ2-2; D gene: -; clone size: -; CDR3 DNA: TGTGCCAGCAGTTTACTTAGCGTGATGACCGGGGAGCTGTTTTTT; CDR3 protein: CASSLLSVMTGELFF
V gene: TRBV19; J gene: TRBJ1-1; D gene: -; clone size: -; CDR3 DNA: TGTGCCAGTACCCTAGGGCAGGGGCGGACTGAAGCTTTCTTT; CDR3 protein: CASTLGQGRTEAFF
V gene: TRBV5-1; J gene: TRBJ1-4; D gene: -; clone size: -; CDR3 DNA: TGCGCCAGCAGCTTGGGGGATACTAATGAAAAACTGTTTTTT; CDR3 protein: CASSLGDTNEKLFF
V gene: TRBV27; J gene: TRBJ2-1; D gene: TRBD2; clone size: once; CDR3 DNA: TGTGCCAGCAGGGGACTAGCGGGAGGGAGGTCCTACAATGAGCAGTTCTTC; CDR3 protein: CASRGLAGGRSYNEQFF
V gene: TRBV10-3; J gene: TRBJ1-2; D gene: -; clone size: -; CDR3 DNA: TGTGCCATCCCCGGGGGGGACACGGCGGACTATGGCTACACCTTC; CDR3 protein: CAIPGGDTADYGYTF
V gene: TRBV30; J gene: TRBJ2-1; D gene: TRBD1; clone size: -; CDR3 DNA: TGTGCCTGGAGTTTGGGACAGGGATTGAATGAGCAGTTCTTC; CDR3 protein: CAWSLGQGLNEQFF
V gene: TRBV27; J gene: TRBJ2-7; D gene: -; clone size: -; CDR3 DNA: TGTGCCAGCAGTTTGGGGGGTACCTACGAGCAGTACTTC; CDR3 protein: CASSLGGTYEQYF
V gene: TRBV30; J gene: TRBJ1-2; D gene: -; clone size: -; CDR3 DNA: TGTGCCTGGAGTAACCGGGTCCCGGGCGGCTACACCTTC; CDR3 protein: CAWSNRVPGGYTF
V gene: TRBV7-2; J gene: TRBJ1-2; D gene: -; clone size: -; CDR3 DNA: TGTGCCAGCAGCGCAAACTATGGCTACACCTTC; CDR3 protein: CASSANYGYTF
V gene: TRBV30; J gene: TRBJ1-5; D gene: -; clone size: -; CDR3 DNA: TGTGCCTGGAGTGGGGGCGGAAATCAGCCCCAGCATTTT; CDR3 protein: CAWSGGGNQPQHF
V gene: TRBV19; J gene: TRBJ1-4; D gene: TRBD1; clone size: -; CDR3 DNA: TGTGCCAGTAGTATCCCACAGGGGGCGGCTGAAAAACTGTTTTTT; CDR3 protein: CASSIPQGAAEKLFF
V gene: TRBV4-2; J gene: TRBJ1-4; D gene: -; clone size: -; CDR3 DNA: TGTGCCAGCAGCCAAGAGAGCGGGGCAACTAATGAAAAACTGTTTTTT; CDR3 protein: CASSQESGATNEKLFF
V gene: TRBV7-8; J gene: TRBJ2-7; D gene: -; clone size: -; CDR3 DNA: TGTGCCAGCAGCTCCTCTACGGGAGAGACCTACGAGCAGTACTTC; CDR3 protein: CASSSSTGETYEQYF
V gene: TRBV28; J gene: TRBJ1-3; D gene: -; clone size: -; CDR3 DNA: TGTGCCAGCAGTTTCAGGGAATCTGGAAACACCATATATTTT; CDR3 protein: CASSFRESGNTIYF
V gene: TRBV9; J gene: TRBJ1-2; D gene: -; clone size: -; CDR3 DNA: TGTGCCAGCAGCGCCACGGCCCAATATGGCTACACCTTC; CDR3 protein: CASSATAQYGYTF
V gene: TRBV11-2; J gene: TRBJ2-1; D gene: TRBD2; clone size: -; CDR3 DNA: TGTGCCAGCAGCTTAGGCAGTAGCGGGGTTAATGAGCAGTTCTTC; CDR3 protein: CASSLGSSGVNEQFF
V gene: TRBV19; J gene: TRBJ1-1; D gene: -; clone size: -; CDR3 DNA: TGTGCCAGTAGTCCCCTTTTGGGGGCTGGCACTGAAGCTTTCTTT; CDR3 protein: CASSPLLGAGTEAFF
V gene: TRBV10-3; J gene: TRBJ1-2; D gene: -; clone size: -; CDR3 DNA: TGTGCCATCAGTGAGTCAGAGGATGGCTACACCTTC; CDR3 protein: CAISESEDGYTF
V gene: TRBV7-9; J gene: TRBJ2-3; D gene: TRBD2; clone size: -; CDR3 DNA: TGTGCCAGAGCGGGAGAGGGAGATACGCAGTATTTT; CDR3 protein: CARAGEGDTQYF
V gene: TRBV19; J gene: TRBJ1-1; D gene: -; clone size: -; CDR3 DNA: TGTGCCAGTACCCGACGGGGGGGGTTGAACACTGAAGCTTTCTTT; CDR3 protein: CASTRRGGLNTEAFF
V gene: TRBV5-1; J gene: TRBJ2-7; D gene: TRBD1; clone size: -; CDR3 DNA: TGCGCCAGCAGCTTAACAGGGGGCCCTCAATCCTACGAGCAGTACTTC; CDR3 protein: CASSLTGGPQSYEQYF
V gene: TRBV5-1; J gene: TRBJ2-1; D gene: -; clone size: -; CDR3 DNA: TGCGCCAGCAGCTTGGAGGACAGCGTCTACAATGAGCAGTTCTTC; CDR3 protein: CASSLEDSVYNEQFF
V gene: TRBV19; J gene: TRBJ1-1; D gene: -; clone size: -; CDR3 DNA: TGTGCCAGTAGTATTGGGATGACGGGGACTGAAGCTTTCTTT; CDR3 protein: CASSIGMTGTEAFF
V gene: TRBV30; J gene: TRBJ2-5; D gene: TRBD2; clone size: -; CDR3 DNA: TGTGCCTGGAGCCTAGCGGGAGGAAGAACAGAGACCCAGTACTTC; CDR3 protein: CAWSLAGGRTETQYF
V gene: TRBV23-1; J gene: TRBJ1-4; D gene: TRBD1; clone size: -; CDR3 DNA: TGCGCCAGCAGTCCTCCGGGACAGGGGAATGAAAAACTGTTTTTT; CDR3 protein: CASSPPGQGNEKLFF
V gene: TRBV27; J gene: TRBJ1-6; D gene: -; clone size: -; CDR3 DNA: TGTGCCAGCAGTTTCGCGAGCCAGATGAATTCACCCCTCCACTTT; CDR3 protein: CASSFASQMNSPLHF
V gene: TRBV3-1/TRBV3-2; J gene: TRBJ1-1; D gene: -; clone size: -; CDR3 DNA: TGTGCCAGCAGCCAAGATATTCGGTTGGGGTCTCAGGGTGAAGCTTTCTTT; CDR3 protein: CASSQDIRLGSQGEAFF
V gene: TRBV15; J gene: TRBJ1-5; D gene: TRBD1; clone size: -; CDR3 DNA: TGTGCCACCAGCAGCTTTCAGGGGGCGCGAGGCAATCAGCCCCAGCATTTT; CDR3 protein: CATSSFQGARGNQPQHF
V gene: TRBV6-6; J gene: TRBJ2-7; D gene: -; clone size: -; CDR3 DNA: TGTGCCAGCAGTCGACCGAGCCCCGGGACTCCGGTGGGGGAGCAGTACTTC; CDR3 protein: CASSRPSPGTPVGEQYF
V gene: TRBV6-1; J gene: TRBJ1-5; D gene: -; clone size: once; CDR3 DNA: TGTGCCAGCAGTGAATTTGGGACACCTAATCAGCCCCAGCATTTT; CDR3 protein: CASSEFGTPNQPQHF
V gene: TRBV2; J gene: TRBJ1-1; D gene: -; clone size: -; CDR3 DNA: TGTGCCAGCAGTGCACAGGTCGCTGAAGCTTTCTTT; CDR3 protein: CASSAQVAEAFF
V gene: TRBV11-2; J gene: TRBJ1-3; D gene: -; clone size: -; CDR3 DNA: TGTGCCAGCAGCCCGAGGGTTGGGGGGCTCGACGGAAACACCATATATTTT; CDR3 protein: CASSPRVGGLDGNTIYF
V gene: TRBV27; J gene: TRBJ1-5; D gene: -; clone size: -; CDR3 DNA: TGTGCCAGCCGACCCCCGGGGGCTTATCAGCCCCAGCATTTT; CDR3 protein: CASRPPGAYQPQHF